The entry below describes one TCR beta chain. Its target is unknown. This entry is derived from a study of identical twins. V lost 4 bases, J lost 11 bases, and 18 bases lay in between. Per the germline V gene, CDR1 is DFQATT and CDR2 is SNEGSKA (reference sequence). The CDR3 contains 12 residues. Unique molecular identifiers were present on the cDNA, which also gained a universal primer site by template switching. TCRdb re-analysed the 5' RACE reads in MiXCR, keeping a single row per CDR3 protein. The table lists hundreds of thousands of distinct CDR3 sequences, around 20% of them singletons. The study, taken as a whole, reports: The conclusions drew on cross-sectional statistical analysis instead of tracking the same donors.

This sample also belongs to another study, concerning T cells expressing NK-cell markers.

The chain joins TRBV20-1 to TRBJ2-7; D is possibly TRBD2 (6 bases). The receptor was derived from a woman aged 18-30 years in good health. The sample was PBMCs. The CDR3 region is CSANTAGLGEYF. CDR3 in DNA: TGCAGTGCTAACACCGCGGGACTCGGGGAGTACTTC.